This is a list of T cell receptor beta chains from one sample in a study of human versus mouse CDR3 diversity and MHC coevolution. Libraries were prepared by immunoSEQ multiplex PCR; TCRdb keeps only in-frame clonotypes and omits some of them. The repertoire consists of tens of thousands of clones, with 94% occurring once and the leading ten covering around 18%. What was sequenced was naive CD4+ T cells from blood. Source of these receptors: a person between 55 and 69 years old in good health. Each CDR3 is given with its conserved first and last residue.

j_call v_call cdr3_length cdr3_aa
TRBJ2-1 TRBV7-8 18 CASSSPGLAGESYNEQFF
TRBJ2-1 TRBV29-1 13 CSGGTSGNNEQFF
TRBJ2-7 TRBV6-6 16 CASSYASALGAYEQYF
TRBJ2-3 TRBV5-1 14 CASSLGATKDTQYF
TRBJ2-5 TRBV10-2 16 CASSDGLAGGGETQYF
TRBJ1-6 TRBV30 15 CAWVPGQGGNSPLHF
TRBJ2-7 TRBV7-2 13 CASSPGTSYEQYF
TRBJ1-1 TRBV12-1 14 CASSFAPENTEAFF
TRBJ2-3 TRBV7-3 13 CASSLTDRDTQYF
TRBJ2-1 TRBV6-5 15 CASSSPGRDYNEQFF
TRBJ2-7 TRBV7-6 15 CASSLGTGASYEQYF
TRBJ1-2 TRBV11-2 13 CASSTPGGYGYTF
TRBJ2-1 TRBV19 19 CASSIEGASGKVSNNEQFF
TRBJ2-7 TRBV11-2 18 CASSLVPLGDRVSYEQYF
TRBJ2-5 TRBV19 16 CASSIFRDSSQETQYF
TRBJ2-2 TRBV19 16 CASSIIAGGNTGELFF
TRBJ1-1 TRBV5-1 15 CASSPAGGTNTEAFF
TRBJ1-2 TRBV6-5 13 CASSYTGNYGYTF
TRBJ2-5 TRBV6-1 15 CASNLGTSGWETQYF
TRBJ1-1 TRBV5-4 14 CASSPSDRATEAFF
TRBJ1-2 TRBV7-2 15 CASSLGTGGFYGYTF
TRBJ2-5 TRBV9 13 CASSVGSWETQYF
TRBJ2-1 TRBV19 16 CASSILAGVTYNEQFF
TRBJ2-7 TRBV27 15 CASTQLAGDTYEQYF
TRBJ1-6 TRBV6-4 15 CASSDNTGNNSPLHF
TRBJ2-5 TRBV5-1 14 CASSLYYAGETQYF
TRBJ2-7 TRBV10-3 13 CAISASGSDEQYF
TRBJ2-1 TRBV7-3 16 CASSLGTGFVYNEQFF
TRBJ2-1 TRBV11-3 15 CASSSPGQGAHEQFF
TRBJ1-2 TRBV30 14 CAWSVRGRNYGYTF
TRBJ2-3 TRBV27 18 CASSLSMLVLERTDTQYF
TRBJ1-1 TRBV5-6 18 CASSPDTGRHNRGTEAFF